These 10 T cell receptor beta chains came from one sample sequenced in a study of T-cell memory formation after mild COVID-19. In TCRdb, the 5' RACE reads were re-called with MiXCR into one record per CDR3 protein. The data contain about 150,000 distinct CDR3 sequences, less than 20% of them singletons. Sequenced sample: PBMCs or a T cell subset sorted from them (not recorded which). These receptors all stem from an adult woman who had mild COVID-19 (a few samples of this study predate the infection). Cell type and time point are not known.

The sample holds a few counts of this clonotype. Germline and junction disagree at one end, which may indicate a read error. The chain is built from TRBV4-1 and TRBJ2-5; possible D gene TRBD2, 6 bases. Per the germline V gene, CDR1 is MGHRA and CDR2 is YSYEKL. The CDR3 is 15 residues long. The CDR3 coding sequence is TGTGCCAGCAGCCCGCAGGGTAGCGGAGAAGAGACCCAGTACTTC. Amino acids: CASSPQGSGEETQYF.

This clonotype has just a few counts. V and J are TRBV18 and TRBJ2-3; 12 nucleotides align to TRBD2. The ends lost 5 bases at V and 1 base at J; junction bases unmatched: 4. Looked up from germline, CDR1 is KGHSH and CDR2 is LQKENI. The CDR3 has 16 residues. The CDR3 DNA reads TGTGCCAGCTCATCGACTAGCGGGAGACGCACAGATACGCAGTATTTT. This translates into CASSSTSGRRTDTQYF.

The rearrangement links TRBV5-6 to TRBJ2-3; 7 bases fit TRBD2. V gave up 2 bases and J gave up 3 bases; unmatched junction bases: 3. The CDR3 sequence is 14 residues long. Germline V gene sequence: CDR1 SGHDT, CDR2 YYEEEE. The CDR3 protein is CASSFGLETDTQYF. The CDR3, as DNA: TGTGCCAGCAGCTTCGGACTAGAGACAGATACGCAGTATTTT.

This chain joins TRBV20-1 and TRBJ1-2; 8 positions agree with TRBD1. From germline, CDR1 is DFQATT and CDR2 SNEGSKA (reference sequence). The CDR3 is 14 amino acids. V trimming: 3 bases; J trimming: 7 bases; junction bases outside the gene matches: 10. The CDR3, as DNA: TGCAGTGCTAGCATCTCAGGGGGCAGATCTGGCTACACCTTC. Translation gives CSASISGGRSGYTF.

The rearrangement uses TRBV7-3 and TRBJ2-6; possibly TRBD1 for D (5 bases). CDR3 length: 15 amino acids. Germline loops: CDR1 SGHTA, CDR2 FQGTGA. Trimming removed 2 bases at V and 2 bases at J, with 7 bases between. The CDR3 DNA reads as TGTGCCAGCAGCTTAGTAGGGGCTGGGGCCAACGTCCTGACTTTC. Translated, it gives CASSLVGAGANVLTF.

The CDR3 spells CASSFRVTGQYF. The CDR3 nucleotides read TGTGCCAGCAGTTTTCGTGTGACCGGGCAGTACTTC. This chain links TRBV12-3 or TRBV12-4 with TRBJ2-7; no clear D. The CDR3 length is 12 residues. Trimming shortened V by 3 bases and J by 9 bases, and 12 bases separated the two germline ends.

This clonotype was detected a few times. The V gene is TRBV20-1, the J gene TRBJ2-5; 14 positions agree with TRBD2. The V gene's germline CDR1 is DFQATT and CDR2 SNEGSKA (reference sequence). The CDR3 has 15 amino acids. The ends lost 6 bases at V and 5 bases at J; junction bases unmatched: 8. CDR3 bases: TGCAGTGCCCTAGGGACTAGCGGGGGCCTTGAGACCCAGTACTTC. This gives the protein CSALGTSGGLETQYF.

This clonotype was counted between two and nine times. The rearrangement uses TRBV6-1 and TRBJ2-1, with D perhaps matching TRBD2 (6 bases). Germline CDR1 and CDR2: MNHNS and SASEGT. Trimming removed 10 bases at V and 6 bases at J, with 19 bases between. The CDR3 consists of 14 residues. In nucleotides, the CDR3 is TGTGCCACCGGAGGGCCGAAAATAGGCAATGAGCAGTTCTTC. The encoded protein is CATGGPKIGNEQFF.

This rearrangement joins TRBV29-1 to TRBJ1-1, with D perhaps TRBD1 (5 bases). Between the trimmed V and J ends, which lost 7 bases and 9 bases, there was a span of 12 bases. The CDR3 sequence is 10 residues long. Germline CDR1 SQVTM, CDR2 ANQGSEA. The CDR3 DNA reads as TGCAGCGCCCGCCCGGGGCAAGCTTTCTTT. Translation gives CSARPGQAFF.

This clonotype was counted only a few times. J is TRBJ2-7 and V is TRBV10-3; 12 bases match TRBD2. The CDR3 is made up of 14 amino acids. The V gene end was trimmed by 10 bases and the J gene end by 4 bases; junction bases not matched to a gene: 8. Germline V gene data show CDR1 as ENHRY and CDR2 as SYGVKD. CDR3: CATATGTSGYEQYF. The CDR3 nucleotides read TGTGCCACGGCAACCGGGACTAGCGGGTACGAGCAGTACTTC.